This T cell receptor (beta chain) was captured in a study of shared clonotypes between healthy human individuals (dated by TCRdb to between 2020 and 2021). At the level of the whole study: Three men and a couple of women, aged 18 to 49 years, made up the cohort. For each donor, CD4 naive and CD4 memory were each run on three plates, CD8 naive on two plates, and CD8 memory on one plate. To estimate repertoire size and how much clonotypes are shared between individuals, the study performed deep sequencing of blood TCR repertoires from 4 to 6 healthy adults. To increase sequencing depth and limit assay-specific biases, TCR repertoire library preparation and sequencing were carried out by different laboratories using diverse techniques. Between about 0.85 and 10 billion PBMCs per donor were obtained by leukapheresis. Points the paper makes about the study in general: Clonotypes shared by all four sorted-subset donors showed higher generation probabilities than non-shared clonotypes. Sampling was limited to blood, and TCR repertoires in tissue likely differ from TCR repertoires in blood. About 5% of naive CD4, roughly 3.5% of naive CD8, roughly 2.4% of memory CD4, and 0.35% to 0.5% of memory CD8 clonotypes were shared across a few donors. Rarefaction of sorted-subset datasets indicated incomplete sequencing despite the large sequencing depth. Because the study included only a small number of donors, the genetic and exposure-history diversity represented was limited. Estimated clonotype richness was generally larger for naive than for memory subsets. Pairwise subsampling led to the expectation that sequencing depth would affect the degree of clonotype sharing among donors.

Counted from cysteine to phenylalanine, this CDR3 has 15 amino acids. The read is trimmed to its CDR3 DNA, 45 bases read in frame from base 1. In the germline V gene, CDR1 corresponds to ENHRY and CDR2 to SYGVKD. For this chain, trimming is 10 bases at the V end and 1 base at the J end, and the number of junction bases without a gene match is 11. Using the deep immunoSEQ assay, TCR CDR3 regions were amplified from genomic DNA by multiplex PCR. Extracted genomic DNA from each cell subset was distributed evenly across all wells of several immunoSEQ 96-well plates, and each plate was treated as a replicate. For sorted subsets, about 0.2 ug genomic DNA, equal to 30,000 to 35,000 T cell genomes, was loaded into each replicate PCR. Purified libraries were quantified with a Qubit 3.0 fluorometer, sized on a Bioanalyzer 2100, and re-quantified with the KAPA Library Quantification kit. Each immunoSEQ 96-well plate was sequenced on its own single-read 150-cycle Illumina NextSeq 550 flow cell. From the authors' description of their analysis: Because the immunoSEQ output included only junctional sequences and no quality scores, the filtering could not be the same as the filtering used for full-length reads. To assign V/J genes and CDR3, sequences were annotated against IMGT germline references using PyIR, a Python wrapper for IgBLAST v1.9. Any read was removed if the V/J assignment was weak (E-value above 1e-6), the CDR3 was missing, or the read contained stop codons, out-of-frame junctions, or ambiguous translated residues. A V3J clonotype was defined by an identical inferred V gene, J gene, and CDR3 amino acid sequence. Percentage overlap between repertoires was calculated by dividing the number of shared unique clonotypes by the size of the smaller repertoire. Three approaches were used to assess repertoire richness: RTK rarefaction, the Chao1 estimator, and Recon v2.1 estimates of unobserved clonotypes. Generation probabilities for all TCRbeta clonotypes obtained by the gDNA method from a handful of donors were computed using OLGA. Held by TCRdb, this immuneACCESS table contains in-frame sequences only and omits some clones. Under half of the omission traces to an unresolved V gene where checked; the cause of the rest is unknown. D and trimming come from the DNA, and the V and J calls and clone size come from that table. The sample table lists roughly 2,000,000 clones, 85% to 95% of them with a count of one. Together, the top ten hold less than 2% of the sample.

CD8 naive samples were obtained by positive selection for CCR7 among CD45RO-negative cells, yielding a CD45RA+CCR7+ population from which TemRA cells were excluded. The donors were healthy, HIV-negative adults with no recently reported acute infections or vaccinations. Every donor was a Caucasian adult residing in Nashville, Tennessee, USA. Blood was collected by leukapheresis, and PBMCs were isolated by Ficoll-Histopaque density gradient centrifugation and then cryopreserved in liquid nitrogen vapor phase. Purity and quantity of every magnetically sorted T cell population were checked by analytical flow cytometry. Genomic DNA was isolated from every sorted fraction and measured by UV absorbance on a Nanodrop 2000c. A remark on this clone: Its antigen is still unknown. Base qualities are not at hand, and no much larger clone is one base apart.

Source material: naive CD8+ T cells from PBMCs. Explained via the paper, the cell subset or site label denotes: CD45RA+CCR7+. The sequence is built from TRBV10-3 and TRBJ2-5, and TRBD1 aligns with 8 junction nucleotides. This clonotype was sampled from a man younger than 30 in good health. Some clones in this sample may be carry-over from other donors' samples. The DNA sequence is TGTGCCAGACAGGACCCCAGGGGGCCCCAAGAGACCCAGTACTTC. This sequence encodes CARQDPRGPQETQYF.